This entry lists 18 T cell receptor beta chains sequenced from one sample in a study of T cells in Graves' hyperthyroidism and ophthalmopathy. Amplification of TCR beta CDR3 regions used RNA as the template. The primer set for the first-round RT-PCR of the TCR CDR3 was HTBI. TCRdb redid the calling of the multiplex PCR reads with MiXCR, one entry per CDR3 protein. The sample has a few hundred thousand distinct CDR3 sequences, around a sixth seen once; the top ten hold about 53%. The source material was blood. The source of these receptors is a woman aged 50 to 60 with Graves' hyperthyroidism.

The chain recombines TRBV4-1 with TRBJ2-7, with a weak D call TRBD2 (7 bases). This CDR3 comprises 15 residues. Germline lookup yields CDR1 MGHRA and CDR2 YSYEKL. Between the trimmed V and J ends, which lost 6 bases and 7 bases, there was a span of 22 bases. The CDR3 coding sequence is TGCGCCAGCAGGAGTCCCGGGGGGCGCACGCCTGAGCAGTACTTC. Translating it yields CASRSPGGRTPEQYF.

V is TRBV11-2 and J is TRBJ2-7, with D perhaps being TRBD1 or TRBD2 (5 bases each). V dropped 4 bases and J dropped 7 bases, with 20 bases sitting between them. Germline V gene data show CDR1 as SGHAT and CDR2 as FQNNGV. The CDR3 extends over 15 amino acids. The CDR3 spells CASSYTGTPMGEQYF. CDR3 nucleotides: TGTGCCAGCAGCTACACCGGGACCCCCATGGGGGAGCAGTACTTC.

The gene calls are TRBV12-5 and TRBJ2-5; 7 nucleotides match TRBD1. Germline V gene data show CDR1 as LGHNT and CDR2 as FRNRAP. The V and J ends lost 5 bases and 0 bases, in that order; junction bases with no gene match: 6. The CDR3 totals 15 residues. This CDR3 is CASGQGQSHQETQYF. The CDR3, as DNA: TGTGCTAGTGGTCAGGGACAGTCACACCAAGAGACCCAGTACTTC.

The chain uses TRBV7-2 and TRBJ2-1; no firm D call. CDR3 length: 15 amino acids. V was shortened by 4 bases and J by 0 bases, with 10 bases between the two germline ends. Germline V lookup: CDR1 SGHTA, CDR2 FQGNSA. CDR3 region: CASSSSKGSYNEQFF. Here the CDR3 DNA reads TGTGCCAGCAGCTCTTCGAAGGGCTCCTACAATGAGCAGTTCTTC.

In its sample, this clonotype was seen many times. The chain couples TRBV6-1 to TRBJ2-3; maybe TRBD1 (5 bases). The V end lost 4 bases, the J end lost 1 base, and 12 bases lay between the germline ends. The germline V gene has CDR1 MNHNS and CDR2 SASEGT. The CDR3 is 15 amino acids. The CDR3 region is CASSVQALGTDTQYF. CDR3 sequence (DNA): TGTGCCAGCAGTGTACAGGCCTTGGGCACAGATACGCAGTATTTT.

This clonotype was seen repeatedly, ten times or more. This rearrangement joins TRBV5-8 to TRBJ2-7; tentative D call: TRBD1 (6 bases). The CDR3 runs 14 residues. CDR1 is SGHTS, CDR2 YDEGEE, per germline. Trimming took 2 bases from V and 3 from J, leaving 12 bases between them. CDR3 region: CASSLGGSHYEQYV. The CDR3 DNA reads as TGTGCCAGCAGCTTAGGGGGTTCCCACTACGAGCAGTACGTC.

This clonotype was counted ten times or more. The genes are TRBV3-1 and TRBJ1-2, with D maybe TRBD1 (6 bases). Trimming left V 3 bases short and J 4 bases short, with 15 bases between. Germline assignment: CDR1 LGHDT and CDR2 YNNKEL (reference sequence). This CDR3 has 15 residues. The CDR3 sequence: CASSHQGDTGYGYTF. The DNA of the CDR3 is TGTGCCAGCAGCCACCAAGGGGACACCGGCTATGGCTACACCTTC. The full variable domain, its missing parts supplied by reference TRBV3-1 and TRBJ1-2, is DTAVSQTPKYLVTQMGNDKSIKCEQNLGHDTMYWYKQDSKKFLKIMFSYNNKELIINETVPNRFSPKSPDKAHLNLHINSLELGDSAVYFCASSHQGDTGYGYTFGSGTRLTVV.

This clonotype was observed many times. The chain employs TRBV5-5 and TRBJ2-3, with D possibly TRBD1 on 5 matching bases. The V and J ends lost 1 base and 4 bases respectively, with 7 bases between them. CDR3 length: 13 residues. Germline V gene lookup returns CDR1 SGHKS and CDR2 YYEKEE (reference sequence). The CDR3 protein is CASSLQGADTQYF. CDR3 nucleotides: TGTGCCAGCAGCTTGCAAGGGGCAGATACGCAGTATTTT.

This clonotype was seen ten or more times. CDR3 sequence: CSALAGGELGYTF. CDR3 DNA: TGCAGTGCGTTGGCAGGAGGGGAGCTTGGCTACACCTTC. This chain connects TRBV20-1 to TRBJ1-2; the D gene is possibly TRBD1 (5 bases). V was trimmed by 6 bases and J by 7 bases, leaving 18 bases between them. The CDR3 totals 13 residues. Germline CDR1 is DFQATT and CDR2 is SNEGSKA (reference sequence).

There are a few counts of this clonotype. The rearrangement joins TRBV3-1 to TRBJ2-3; no firm D call. Trimming pared 4 bases from V and 4 bases from J, leaving 12 bases between. CDR1 is LGHDT, CDR2 YNNKEL, per germline (reference sequence). The CDR3 sequence is 14 residues long. The CDR3 region is CASSLDLRPDTQYF. The CDR3 DNA reads as TGTGCCAGCAGCCTTGACCTTAGGCCAGATACGCAGTATTTT.

The sample holds many counts of this clonotype. The chain couples TRBV10-3 to TRBJ2-7, with 9 bases matching TRBD1. The CDR3 spans 14 residues. Germline-derived CDR1 and CDR2 are ENHRY and SYGVKD. After removal of 3 bases from V and 5 bases from J, the junction contained 5 bases not matched to a gene. In DNA form, the CDR3 reads TGTGCCATCAGTGAAGGGGACAGGGTCCACGAGCAGTACTTC. Protein: CAISEGDRVHEQYF.

Many counts were recorded for this clonotype. The rearrangement joins TRBV10-3 to TRBJ2-7; a weak D match, TRBD1 (5 bases). Germline CDR1 is ENHRY and CDR2 is SYGVKD. V lost 4 bases and J 2 bases, leaving 12 bases between the germline ends. The CDR3 runs 14 residues. The CDR3 sequence: CAISVQGLPYEQYF. For the CDR3, the DNA is TGTGCCATCAGTGTTCAGGGCCTCCCCTACGAGCAGTACTTC.

V usage is TRBV2 and J usage is TRBJ1-6, with TRBD1 as a possible D gene (5 bases). This CDR3 contains 12 residues. From germline, CDR1 is SNHLY and CDR2 FYNNEI. V gave up 7 bases and J gave up 6 bases, with 7 bases separating them. The CDR3 DNA reads TGTGCCAGCAACCAGGGTAATTCACCCCTCCACTTT. Translated: CASNQGNSPLHF.

Details on this clonotype: A single base separates this from a much larger clone, so it may be a read error. The rearrangement joins TRBV11-2 to TRBJ2-7; the match to TRBD1 covers 7 bases. The DNA end is more similar to TRBJ2-1, so the J call may be wrong. CDR1 is SGHAT, CDR2 FQNNGV, per germline. The CDR3 runs to 15 residues. The DNA for the CDR3 is TGTGCCAGCAGCTTAGCCGACAGGGACACCTACGAGCAGTTCTTC. Its translation: CASSLADRDTYEQFF.

This clonotype came up many times. This chain uses TRBV5-6 with TRBJ2-7; 12 bases agree with TRBD2. With V trimmed by 2 bases and J by 6 bases, 12 bases remained unmatched. This CDR3 is built from 17 residues. Per germline, CDR1 SGHDT and CDR2 YYEEEE. CDR3 nucleotides: TGTGCCAGCAGCTTCGGACTAGCGGGGCTCCCGGAGGCCGAGCAGTACGTC. Translated: CASSFGLAGLPEAEQYV.

This clonotype was detected many times. The chain carries TRBV18 and TRBJ2-2; D perhaps matches TRBD2 (5 bases). Trimming shortened V by 3 bases and J by 4 bases, and 15 bases separated the two germline ends. The germline CDR1 and CDR2 sequences are KGHSH and LQKENI. The CDR3 spans 16 residues. Here the CDR3 DNA reads TGTGCCAGCTCACCCCTCGGAGAGGGCCCCACCGGGGAGCTGTTTTTT. Encoded protein: CASSPLGEGPTGELFF.

The table lists this clonotype with many counts. CDR3 protein: CASSLILAGVHEQFF. The CDR3 DNA sequence: TGTGCCAGCAGCTTAATCCTAGCGGGGGTGCATGAGCAGTTCTTC. The V and J genes are TRBV7-3 and TRBJ2-1, with TRBD2 matching 10 bases. Trimming took 1 base from V and 8 from J; bases not matched to a gene: 5. CDR3 length: 15 amino acids. CDR1 and CDR2 from the germline V gene are SGHTA and FQGTGA.

This chain joins TRBV12-3 or TRBV12-4 and TRBJ1-5; D perhaps matches TRBD1 (5 bases). The CDR3 totals 15 residues. V was cut by 8 bases and J by 0 bases, with 14 bases left in between. CDR3 nucleotides: TGTGCCAGCGGGACGGGGCGGGATAGCAATCAGCCCCAGCATTTT. Amino acids: CASGTGRDSNQPQHF.